This TCR beta chain was sequenced during a study of cytomegalovirus exposure and HLA in healthy donors. Whole-study findings and limits: High sensitivity and specificity were reportedly achieved when the classifier diagnosed cytomegalovirus status. The study put 150 or so TCR beta chains on its list as cytomegalovirus-associated. Rarity characterized most TCR sequences, yet some public TCRs appeared in many donors.

Assay: immunoSEQ multiplex PCR; the TCRdb copy retains only in-frame clones and omits some. The sample lists 150,000 to 200,000 clones, about 81% occurring once. Germline V gene lookup returns CDR1 WSHSY and CDR2 SAAADI. The CDR3 is 16 amino acids. The ends lost 4 bases at V and 8 bases at J; junction bases unmatched: 9. It was the approximately 130-subject validation cohort, separate from the approximately 700-subject first cohort, to which the donors belonged. For this clone: Its antigen is undetermined.

The chain joins TRBV10-2 to TRBJ2-1; the match to TRBD2 covers 12 bases. The sequence derives from a woman aged 30 to 39 in good health and CMV-seronegative. Input material: PBMCs. The CDR3 spells CASSGSGLAGNHEQFF. Written as DNA, the CDR3 is TGCGCCAGCAGTGGGTCGGGACTAGCGGGTAATCATGAGCAGTTCTTC.